This record looks at one TCR beta chain sequence and its context. V lost 2 bases to trimming and J lost 2 bases, with 12 bases between them. This CDR3 spans 15 amino acids. Germline CDR1 and CDR2: MNHNS and SASEGT. This record belongs to a study of OX40 agonist ivuxolimab in advanced cancers. Clones were read by immunoSEQ multiplex PCR, and TCRdb kept only the in-frame ones, dropping some. The sample has more than 50,000 clones; about 90% are singletons. The clonotype was recovered from an adult with an advanced solid tumor such as melanoma, head and neck, liver or kidney cancer. The genes are TRBV6-1 and TRBJ1-2; D is unclear. Sequenced material: CD4+ or CD8+ T cells sorted from blood, taken in a trial of the OX40 agonist ivuxolimab. The CDR3 sequence is CASSEIGRRNYGYTF. The CDR3 region has the DNA TGTGCCAGCAGTGAAATAGGCAGGCGAAACTATGGCTACACCTTC.